The present TCR beta chain was sequenced within a study of T cells expressing NK-cell markers. Overall study findings and caveats: The contribution of dominant NKG2C+ clonotypes to CD8+ T cells in a handful of donors was about 1.0-7.0%.

As regards this clonotype: Its antigen is undetermined.

This CDR3 contains 16 residues. Germline CDR1 reads MGHDK; CDR2 reads SYGVNS. TCRdb re-called the 5' RACE reads, yielding one record per CDR3 amino acid sequence without DNA. This sample's table has 500,000 to 700,000 distinct CDR3 sequences. Material for sequencing was blood T cells: a sorted CD56 or NKG2C T cell subset, CD4+ or CD8+ T cells, or bulk PBMC T cells (not recorded which). This sequence originates from a man aged 18 to 30 in good health. The V call is TRBV25-1, the J call TRBJ2-1; TCRdb names TRBD2, which stays unverified in the absence of DNA. This CDR3 is CASSELGAEGYNEQFF.